What follows is one TCR beta chain and its context. The specificity of this receptor is unknown. One base away there is no much larger clone; base qualities are not given. Reading from cysteine to phenylalanine, the CDR3 counts 12 amino acids. Of all the DNA, just the CDR3 is kept, 36 bases in frame from base 1. The germline ends are 11 bases apart after V is trimmed by 6 bases and J by 6 bases. CDR1 is given as MGHRA and CDR2 as YSYEKL, both from the germline V gene. The data were obtained in a study of blood T cell repertoires in COVID-19 (dated by TCRdb to 2018 to 2020). Study-level background: Collaborator samples came from the United States, Italy and Spain and covered acute and convalescent phases of COVID-19. Sample metadata almost always included a de-identified subject ID, COVID-19 status, age in years and sex. The prospective study material was composed of cDNA or gDNA derived from T cells, B-cell-depleted T cells, or PBMCs. The dataset comprised deeply sampled blood TCRbeta repertoires from subjects exposed to, actively infected with, or recovered from COVID-19. Where available, HLA class I and class II types were taken from metadata supplied by the sample provider and were not determined by assay-based typing. The samples were drawn from two sources: the first 160 participants of the ongoing ImmuneRACE study, and fewer than 1,500 subjects contributed by 6 global collaborators. A freely available public database, intended as a resource for researchers studying the immune response to SARS-CoV-2, is where the repertoires were released. What the study reported, not specific to this receptor: The amount of clinical and demographic metadata varied by source and participant and was provided uncurated.

TCRbeta CDR3 regions were amplified from genomic DNA by means of the immunoSEQ Assay, a bias-controlled multiplex PCR. The authors processed their data as follows. The number of nucleated cells in each sample was estimated from the amplification of reference gene primers within the assay. To quantify the absolute abundance of each unique TCRbeta CDR3 rearrangement, sequence reads were collapsed and filtered. For each sample, productive Simpson clonality was calculated as the square root of Simpson's diversity index over productive rearrangements. TCRdb carries this immuneACCESS record with in-frame sequences only. Its versions omit some clonotypes, under half of them owing to an unresolved V gene in the studies checked, with the rest unexplained. V, J and clone size are taken as reported in that table, and D and trimming were inferred from the DNA itself. Recorded for this sample are 250,000 to 350,000 clones; 65% to 90% of them occurred a single time. The top ten clones comprise more than 9% of the sample.

Participants in the prospective study were aged roughly 18 to 90 years, lived in 20 to 30 United States geographic areas, and enrolled through a virtual design. Cohort assignment in the prospective study relied on participant-reported clinical history from a screening survey and a study questionnaire. For ImmuneRACE Cohort 3, a participant was defined as recovered based on two consecutive negative NP/OP PCR tests, clearance by a healthcare professional, or resolution of symptoms. In the prospective study, mobile phlebotomists collected whole blood, serum and a nasopharyngeal or oropharyngeal swab from each participant. Additional blood draws and questionnaires over an approximately 2-month period could optionally be provided by prospective study participants. Before DNA extraction, prospective study blood samples were shipped either frozen or at room temperature.

This TCR was sampled from a woman aged 18-35 years who had recovered from COVID-19. Sequenced input: PBMCs or T cells enriched from blood (not recorded which). The rearrangement combines TRBV4-1 with TRBJ1-2, with TRBD1 tentatively as D gene (6 bases match). The CDR3 reads as follows: CASRGDIHGYTF. The sequence in DNA is TGCGCCAGCAGAGGGGACATCCATGGCTACACCTTC.